Below, one TCR beta chain is given with its context. As yet, its antigen is unknown. Sequencing in the ViraFEST assay came after antigen-specific CD4+ T cells had been expanded with viral peptide pools, which were used to stimulate PBMC. Once cultured for more than nine days, the cells underwent separation to obtain CD4+ T cells. Each participant received a vaccine that was either BNT162b2 or mRNA-1273, given as two doses. None of these healthy vaccinees had been infected with SARS-CoV-2 before vaccination. This sample stems from a study of vaccination effects on CD4 cells after COVID-19. Study results and limitations: Infection- and vaccine-induced clones contracted markedly late after vaccination.

This table comes from immunoSEQ multiplex PCR, and its TCRdb copy is limited to in-frame clones, with some not included. This sample has some 61,000 clones, with less than 80% found just once. V was cut by 3 bases and J by 7 bases, with 7 bases left in between. The CDR3 extends over 13 amino acids. Germline CDR1 is SGHTA and CDR2 is FQGTGA. The gene calls are TRBV7-3 and TRBJ1-6; D is undetermined. The sample here was CD4+ T cells from PBMCs cultured with HCoV-OC43 spike peptides, taken after COVID-19 vaccination. Subset meaning: HCoV-OC43 spike overlapping peptide pool stimulation. This receptor was identified in a human donor who received a COVID-19 vaccine. DNA for the CDR3: TGTGCCAGCAGCTTCGAGTCAAATTCACCCCTCCACTTT. It specifies CASSFESNSPLHF.